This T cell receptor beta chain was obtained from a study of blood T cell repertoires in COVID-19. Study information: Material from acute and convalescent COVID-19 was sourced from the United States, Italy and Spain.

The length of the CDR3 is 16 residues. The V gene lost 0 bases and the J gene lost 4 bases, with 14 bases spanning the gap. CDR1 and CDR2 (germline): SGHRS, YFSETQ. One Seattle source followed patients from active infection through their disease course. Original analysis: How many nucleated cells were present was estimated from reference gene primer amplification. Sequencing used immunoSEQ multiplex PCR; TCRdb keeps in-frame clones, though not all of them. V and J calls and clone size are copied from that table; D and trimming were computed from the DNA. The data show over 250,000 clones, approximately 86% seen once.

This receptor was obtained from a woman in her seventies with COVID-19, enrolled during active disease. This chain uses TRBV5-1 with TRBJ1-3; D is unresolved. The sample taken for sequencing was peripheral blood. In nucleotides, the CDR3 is TGCGCCAGCAGCTTGGTGGGGTCGTCGGGAGGAAACACCATATATTTT. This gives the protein CASSLVGSSGGNTIYF. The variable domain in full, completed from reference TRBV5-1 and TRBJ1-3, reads KAGVTQTPRYLIKTRGQQVTLSCSPISGHRSVSWYQQTPGQGLQFLFEYFSETQRNKGNFPGRFSGRQFSNSRSEMNVSTLELGDSALYLCASSLVGSSGGNTIYFGEGSWLTVV.